This TCR beta chain is from a study of control samples from healthy donors and cancer patients. CDR1 and CDR2 (germline): SGHTA, FQGNSA. The CDR3 covers 17 residues. Trimming at V came to 5 bases and at J to 1 base, leaving 7 bases not matched to a gene. Sequencing was performed with immunoSEQ multiplex PCR; in TCRdb, only in-frame clones are kept and a portion is missing. The table records roughly 100,000 clones, 83% of them present only once. The material sequenced was blood. The sequence derives from a woman between 45 and 60 years old in good health. V and J are TRBV7-2 and TRBJ2-2; TRBD1 matches 10 bases. The CDR3 loop is CASSRDRGFWNTGELFF. CDR3 DNA sequence: TGTGCCAGCAGCCGGGACAGGGGTTTTTGGAACACCGGGGAGCTGTTTTTT.